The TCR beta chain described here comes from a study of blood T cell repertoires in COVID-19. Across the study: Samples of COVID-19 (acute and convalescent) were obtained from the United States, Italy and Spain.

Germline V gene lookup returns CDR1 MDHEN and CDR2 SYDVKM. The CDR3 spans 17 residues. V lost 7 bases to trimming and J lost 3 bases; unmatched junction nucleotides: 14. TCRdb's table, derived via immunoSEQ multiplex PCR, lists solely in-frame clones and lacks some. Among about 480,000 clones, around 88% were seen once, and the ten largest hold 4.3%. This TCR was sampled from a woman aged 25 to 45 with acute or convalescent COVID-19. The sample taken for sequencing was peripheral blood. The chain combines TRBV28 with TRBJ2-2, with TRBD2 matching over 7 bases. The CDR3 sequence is CASTLGRAAGDTGELFF. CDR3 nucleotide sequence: TGTGCCAGCACCTTGGGGAGGGCGGCGGGGGACACCGGGGAGCTGTTTTTT.